This TCR beta chain was sequenced during a study of primary melanoma T cells and metastatic recurrence (dated by TCRdb to about 2020). Looking at the study overall: The cohort was made up of approximately 200 primary melanomas of stage T2 to T4, with thickness greater than 1 mm. Whether T-cell fraction and T-cell repertoire clonality in primary melanoma tumors predicted patient outcome was tested in the study. Progression-free survival was the clinical outcome compared against the T-cell fraction measured by TCR beta sequencing. Histopathological grading of tumor-infiltrating lymphocytes was compared with the T-cell fraction derived from sequencing. Overall results and qualifications from the work: A T-cell fraction greater than 20% appeared to be protective whatever the ulceration status, mitotic rate or nodal disease. Progression-free survival was reportedly predicted by the tumor T-cell fraction independently of thickness, ulceration, mitotic rate and age. Progression-free survival prediction was reportedly improved more by adding T-cell fraction to tumor thickness than by adding any other histopathological variable. The authors framed an effective T-cell-mediated antitumor response in primary melanoma only as a suggestion, not a demonstrated mechanism.

Preparation of the library involved the immunoSEQ multiplex PCR assay. High-throughput sequencing of the T-cell receptor beta chain was performed on primary melanoma tumor tissue. Regarding the original processing steps: The repertoire analyses covered TCRB CDR3 sharing between samples and the distribution of insertions and deletions. A gradient-boosted model ranked the predictive value of the T-cell fraction against histopathological variables. TCRdb holds this immuneACCESS table with in-frame rearrangements only. Some clones are missing; in checked studies, unresolved V genes explain under half, and the rest has no known cause. The V and J calls and clone size were taken over from that table, and D and trimming were inferred from the DNA. Within this sample are over 100 clones, with 82% of them counted one time only. About a sixth of the sample is held by the ten biggest clonotypes. V is pruned by 3 bases and J by 5 bases, leaving 5 bases of the junction without a gene match. Reading from cysteine to phenylalanine, the CDR3 counts 13 amino acids. This entry keeps only the CDR3 DNA: 39 bases, framed from base 1. Taken from the germline V gene (reference sequence), the CDR1 and CDR2 loops are GTSNPN and SVGIG.

The primary melanoma of each patient had been surgically resected and was considered potentially curable but at risk of metastatic recurrence. A remark on this clone: Which antigen it targets is not known. No much larger clonotype is one base removed from it; base qualities were not supplied.

Sequencing was carried out using melanoma tumor tissue. The sequence came from a human donor with melanoma. The chain links TRBV30 with TRBJ2-7; TRBD1 fits 9 bases in the junction. The DNA sequence reads TGTGCCTGGAGGGACAGGGGTTTCGACGAGCAGTACTTC. The encoded protein is CAWRDRGFDEQYF.